These 24 T cell receptor beta chains were all obtained from the same sample, sequenced in a study of monozygotic twins with inflammatory bowel disease. Reanalyzing the 5' RACE reads, TCRdb keeps one entry per CDR3 protein, without DNA. This listing includes approximately 400,000 distinct CDR3 sequences. What was sequenced was blood. The receptors were gathered from a human donor with ulcerative colitis or Crohn's disease, or a healthy co-twin of an affected twin (not recorded which).

V and J are TRBV20-1 and TRBJ1-6. The CDR3 has 17 residues. The V gene's germline CDR1 is DFQATT and CDR2 SNEGSKA (reference sequence). CDR3 in amino acids: CSARGRDRSSYNSPLHF.

The chain couples TRBV9 to TRBJ2-7; lacking DNA, the TRBD2 call made by TCRdb goes unchecked. The CDR3 is 15 amino acids. CDR1 SGDLS and CDR2 YYNGEE come from the germline V gene. The CDR3 protein is CASSVEVAGTGEQYF.

This chain connects TRBV7-9 to TRBJ1-3; TCRdb's D gene call, TRBD1, goes unchecked for lack of DNA. The CDR3 runs 17 residues. CDR1 SEHNR and CDR2 FQNEAQ come from the germline V gene (reference sequence). CDR3 protein: CASNYWGRGILRNTIYF.

The gene calls are TRBV7-9 and TRBJ2-5; TCRdb's D call, TRBD1, is unchecked because there is no DNA. The CDR3 runs 15 residues. Germline V gives CDR1 SEHNR, CDR2 FQNEAQ (reference sequence). This CDR3 is CASSSSGTGDRAQYF. Complete variable domain (other parts from reference TRBV7-9 and TRBJ2-5): DTGVSQNPRHKITKRGQNVTFRCDPISEHNRLYWYRQTLGQGPEFLTYFQNEAQLEKSRLLSDRFSAERPKGSFSTLEIQRTEQGDSAMYLCASSSSGTGDRAQYFGPGTRLLVL.

V usage is TRBV6-1 and J usage is TRBJ1-6; TCRdb gives TRBD1 as the D gene, but with no DNA this cannot be confirmed. Germline V gene data show CDR1 as MNHNS and CDR2 as SASEGT. The CDR3 runs to 15 residues. CDR3 in amino acids: CASTPGPQGNSPLHF.

V is TRBV29-1 and J is TRBJ1-5; lacking DNA, the TRBD1 call made by TCRdb goes unchecked. CDR3 length: 14 amino acids. Per germline, CDR1 SQVTM and CDR2 ANQGSEA. The CDR3 sequence: CSVTGEYLNQPQHF. The full variable domain, completed using reference TRBV29-1 and TRBJ1-5, is SAVISQKPSRDICQRGTSLTIQCQVDSQVTMMFWYRQQPGQSLTLIATANQGSEATYESGFVIDKFPISRPNLTFSTLTVSNMSPEDSSIYLCSVTGEYLNQPQHFGDGTRLSIL.

This rearrangement joins TRBV20-1 to TRBJ2-5; the TCRdb call, TRBD2, lacks DNA for checking. This CDR3 is 14 amino acids long. Germline CDR1 and CDR2: DFQATT and SNEGSKA (reference sequence). CDR3 protein: CSARRREGRETQYF.

The chain couples TRBV30 to TRBJ2-2; TCRdb gives TRBD1 as the D gene, but with no DNA this cannot be confirmed. In germline, CDR1 is GTSNPN, CDR2 SVGIG (reference sequence). There are 16 residues in the CDR3. The CDR3: CAWSVTGGRNTGELFF.

The rearrangement links TRBV12-3 or TRBV12-4 to TRBJ1-5; TCRdb's D call, TRBD1, is unchecked because there is no DNA. The CDR3 covers 14 residues. CDR3 region: CASSRNGVTQPQHF.

This rearrangement joins TRBV5-1 to TRBJ2-7; as DNA is missing, the TRBD2 call by TCRdb cannot be tested. The CDR3 runs to 18 residues. Per germline, CDR1 SGHRS and CDR2 YFSETQ. CDR3 sequence: CASSPDALGTRSSYEQYF.

This rearrangement joins TRBV10-3 to TRBJ1-1; TCRdb's D call, TRBD1, is unchecked because there is no DNA. Germline V gene data show CDR1 as ENHRY and CDR2 as SYGVKD. CDR3 size: 14 residues. CDR3: CAIRGRTGNTEAFF.

V is TRBV19 and J is TRBJ1-2; TCRdb designates TRBD1, a call that cannot be tested without DNA. This CDR3 is 13 amino acids long. CDR1 is LNHDA and CDR2 is SQIVND in the germline V gene (reference sequence). CDR3 loop: CASSIETGYGYTF.

The chain recombines TRBV10-3 with TRBJ1-1; the TRBD1 assignment by TCRdb is unverifiable without DNA. The CDR3 sequence is 17 residues long. The V gene's germline CDR1 is ENHRY and CDR2 SYGVKD. Here the CDR3 reads CAISAPGTGSMNTEAFF.

CDR3 sequence reads: CATTTTTGELFF. The chain combines TRBV12-3 or TRBV12-4 with TRBJ2-2. The CDR3 has 12 amino acids.

The V gene is TRBV10-3, the J gene TRBJ1-6; TCRdb lists TRBD1, though no DNA is available to test this call. Germline assignment: CDR1 ENHRY and CDR2 SYGVKD. The CDR3 has 15 residues. CDR3: CAISEMTGRNSPLHF.

The chain is built from TRBV20-1 and TRBJ2-2; TCRdb picks TRBD1, but there is no DNA to check that call. This CDR3 region has 14 residues. The germline V gene has CDR1 DFQATT and CDR2 SNEGSKA (reference sequence). CDR3 in amino acids: CSAGQGINTGELFF.

J is TRBJ2-2 and V is TRBV7-9; TCRdb outputs TRBD1, but without DNA this stays unchecked. CDR3 length equals 14 residues. The germline V gene encodes CDR1 SEHNR and CDR2 FQNEAQ (reference sequence). CDR3 loop: CASRRTGSTGELFF.

The chain links TRBV7-4 to TRBJ1-6; TCRdb returns TRBD1, unconfirmable since there is no DNA. This CDR3 has 14 residues. Germline-derived CDR1 and CDR2 are SGHVT and SQSDAQ. The CDR3 reads CARGTGKMNSPLHF.

The chain is built from TRBV21-1 and TRBJ2-1; TCRdb reports TRBD2, a call that lacks DNA to check it against. TRBV21-1 is tagged as a pseudogene. The CDR3 is made up of 18 amino acids. CDR3 sequence: CASSKEKLAVNPYNEQFF.

This chain uses TRBV20-1 with TRBJ2-7. Germline loops: CDR1 DFQATT, CDR2 SNEGSKA (reference sequence). This CDR3 has 13 residues. The CDR3 reads CSARGTLTYEQYF.

CDR3: CASSPRTGVTEAFF. The V gene is TRBV5-1, the J gene TRBJ1-1; TCRdb designates TRBD1, a call that cannot be tested without DNA. The CDR3 totals 14 residues. Germline loops: CDR1 SGHRS, CDR2 YFSETQ.

The chain uses TRBV5-1 and TRBJ2-3. The germline gives CDR1 SGHRS, CDR2 YFSETQ. The CDR3 is 16 residues long. CDR3: CASSPGEVSTTDTQYF. Full variable domain (rest looked up from reference TRBV5-1 and TRBJ2-3): KAGVTQTPRYLIKTRGQQVTLSCSPISGHRSVSWYQQTPGQGLQFLFEYFSETQRNKGNFPGRFSGRQFSNSRSEMNVSTLELGDSALYLCASSPGEVSTTDTQYFGPGTRLTVL.

V gene TRBV4-3 combines with J gene TRBJ1-5; the D call from TCRdb, TRBD1, cannot be confirmed without DNA. Looked up from germline, CDR1 is LGHNA and CDR2 is YSLEER. The CDR3 covers 17 residues. Here the CDR3 reads CASSRDRGQGAFQPQHF.

V and J are TRBV29-1 and TRBJ2-7; checking the TCRdb D call of TRBD1 is not possible without DNA. The CDR3 loop spans 14 amino acids. From germline, CDR1 is SQVTM and CDR2 ANQGSEA. The CDR3 loop reads CSVELRDSSYEQYF.